The sequence of this T cell receptor (beta chain) was determined in a study of a mutant IDH1 vaccine in newly diagnosed glioma. In the study overall: Either 4-6 weeks after radiotherapy alone or alongside temozolomide, vaccination was begun. Every participant had undergone radiotherapy, temozolomide, or both before, and most underwent both. Findings of the study overall: It was about 94% of patients that developed vaccine-induced immune responses.

TCRdb's table, derived via immunoSEQ multiplex PCR, lists solely in-frame clones and lacks some. Altogether around 85,000 clones are present, approximately 85% being singletons, with the ten largest covering 2.2%. Trimming at V came to 0 bases and at J to 7 bases, leaving 7 bases not matched to a gene. In germline, CDR1 is SGHRS, CDR2 YFSETQ. The CDR3 runs to 16 residues. Of note for this clone: What it binds is unknown.

The sample's time point: week 23, last vaccination. The content of each vaccine dose was 300 ug of mutant IDH1 20-mer peptide, and topical imiquimod accompanied it. The receptor's source is a man aged 25-45 years with glioma. Some clones in this sample may be carry-over from other donors' samples. This specimen consisted of PBMCs, obtained from a glioma patient whose treatment included an IDH1 peptide vaccine. The chain joins TRBV5-1 to TRBJ2-1, with TRBD2 matching over 10 bases. The CDR3 region has the DNA TGCGCCAGCAGCTTGGACTTGAGCGGGGGGGCGAATGAGCAGTTCTTC. Protein: CASSLDLSGGANEQFF.